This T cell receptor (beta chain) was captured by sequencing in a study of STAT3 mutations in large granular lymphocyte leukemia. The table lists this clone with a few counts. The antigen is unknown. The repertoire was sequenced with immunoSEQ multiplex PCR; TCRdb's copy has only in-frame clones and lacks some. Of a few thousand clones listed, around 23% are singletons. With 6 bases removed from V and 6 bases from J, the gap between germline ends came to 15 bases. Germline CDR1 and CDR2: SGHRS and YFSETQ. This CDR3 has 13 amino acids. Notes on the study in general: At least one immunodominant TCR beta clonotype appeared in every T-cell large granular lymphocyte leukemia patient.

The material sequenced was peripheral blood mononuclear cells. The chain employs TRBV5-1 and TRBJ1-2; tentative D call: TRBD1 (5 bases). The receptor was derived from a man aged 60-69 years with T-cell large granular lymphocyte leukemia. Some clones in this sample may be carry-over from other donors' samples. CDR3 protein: CASNSPGIDGYTF. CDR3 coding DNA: TGCGCCAGCAATTCGCCAGGGATCGATGGCTACACCTTC.